These 30 T cell receptor beta chains were sequenced from one sample in a study of molecular identifiers for immune sequencing clone quantification. One entry per CDR3 protein results from TCRdb running MiXCR on the PCR reads. The sample yields 88,000 or so distinct CDR3 sequences, around 20% seen once. Sequencing was done on a sample of naive CD8+ T cells from blood, with Jurkat cell RNA spiked in. Described subset: FACS-sorted CD8+CD4-CCR7+CD45RA+ naive T cells. The receptors shown here come from a human donor in good health. Some libraries in this study had Jurkat cell RNA spiked in.

There are a few counts of this clonotype. The rearrangement joins TRBV6-7 to TRBJ2-2, with TRBD1 identical over 8 bases. TRBV6-7 is marked as an open reading frame, function uncertain. The V segment lost 2 bases and the J segment 1 base; nucleotides outside the gene matches: 15. CDR3 length: 20 amino acids. The CDR3 nucleotides read TGTGCCAGCAGTTACAACACCGCTAGGACAGGGAGCATGAACACCGGGGAGCTGTTTTTT. Translation gives CASSYNTARTGSMNTGELFF.

This clonotype occurred many times. The gene calls are TRBV5-5 and TRBJ2-3, with 7 bases lining up with TRBD1. Germline CDR1 is SGHKS and CDR2 is YYEKEE (reference sequence). The V and J ends lost 1 base and 1 base, in that order; junction bases with no gene match: 3. The CDR3 has 15 residues. DNA of the CDR3: TGTGCCAGCAGCTTGTGGGACAGCCGCACAGATACGCAGTATTTT. Translation gives CASSLWDSRTDTQYF.

With respect to this clonotype: A much larger clone lies one base from this, so it may be a read error. The V gene is TRBV6-2 or TRBV6-3, the J gene TRBJ2-7, with D tentatively TRBD1 (5 bases). Germline CDR1 and CDR2: MNHEY and SVGEGT. The CDR3 has 12 amino acids. CDR3: CASGYLGVEQYF. DNA for the CDR3: TGTGCCAGCGGTTACTTAGGGGTCGAGCAGTACTTC.

The chain couples TRBV7-6 to TRBJ2-5; possibly TRBD1 or TRBD2 for D (5 bases each). The CDR3 length is 16 residues. V was trimmed by 5 bases and J by 2 bases, leaving 18 bases between them. Germline V lookup: CDR1 SGHVS, CDR2 FNYEAQ. The CDR3 sequence is CASSTPWDGEQETQYF. The DNA of the CDR3 is TGTGCCAGCAGCACACCCTGGGACGGAGAACAAGAGACCCAGTACTTC.

Notes on this clonotype: With a much larger clone just one base away, this may be a read error. The V and J genes are TRBV7-8 and TRBJ2-5, with 12 bases matching TRBD2. CDR1 is SGHVS, CDR2 FQNEAQ, per germline. The CDR3 loop spans 18 amino acids. CDR3 amino acids: CASSLAPPTSGGQETEYF. For the CDR3, the DNA is TGTGCCAGCAGCTTAGCACCACCGACTAGCGGGGGCCAAGAGACCGAGTACTTC.

Concerning this clonotype itself: It may be a read error: a sequence one base away is much more abundant. This sequence joins TRBV12-3 or TRBV12-4 and TRBJ2-5, with D unresolved. This CDR3 comprises 14 residues. CDR3 in DNA: TGTGTCAGCAGTTTTATGGGGATCCAAGAGACCCAGTACTTC. Translating it yields CVSSFMGIQETQYF.

This clonotype was observed at least ten times. The rearrangement joins TRBV19 to TRBJ2-3; TRBD1 agrees at 7 bases. V trimming: 5 bases; J trimming: 6 bases; junction bases outside the gene matches: 5. Germline values: CDR1 LNHDA, CDR2 SQIVND (reference sequence). The CDR3 covers 13 residues. This CDR3 reads CASSGDRVDTQYF. The CDR3 DNA reads TGTGCCAGTAGTGGCGACAGGGTTGATACGCAGTATTTT.

With regard to this clonotype: A read error may explain this, as a much larger clone is one base away. The chain links TRBV27 to TRBJ2-1, with D possibly matching TRBD2 (6 bases). The CDR3 covers 13 residues. Germline CDR1 MNHEY, CDR2 SMNVEV (reference sequence). The CDR3 loop reads CASSLDTSNGQFF. DNA for the CDR3: TGTGCCAGCAGTTTAGACACTAGCAATGGGCAGTTCTTC.

This clonotype has a count of ten or more. The rearrangement uses TRBV9 and TRBJ2-6; 7 bases map to TRBD1. The CDR3 has 17 amino acids. J was trimmed by 0 bases and V by 0 bases; bases with no gene match: 3. The germline CDR1 and CDR2 sequences are SGDLS and YYNGEE. CDR3 in DNA: TGTGCCAGCAGCGTAGTCGGGACAGACTCTGGGGCCAACGTCCTGACTTTC. Translation: CASSVVGTDSGANVLTF.

The rearrangement links TRBV13 to TRBJ1-1, with D tentatively TRBD1 (5 bases). Germline V gene lookup returns CDR1 PRHDT and CDR2 FYEKMQ (reference sequence). This CDR3 comprises 14 residues. V was trimmed by 6 bases and J by 4 bases, leaving 15 bases between them. CDR3 DNA sequence: TGTGCCAGCAGTCCCCCGGGGGTGGTCACTGAAGCTTTCTTT. Translation gives CASSPPGVVTEAFF.

The table lists this clonotype with many counts. This sequence joins TRBV6-5 and TRBJ2-3; no clear D gene. The length of the CDR3 is 13 residues. The germline V gene encodes CDR1 MNHEY and CDR2 SVGAGI. The ends were cut back, 2 bases at V and 3 bases at J, with 6 bases in the middle. CDR3 sequence: CASSYAYTDTQYF. The CDR3 DNA is TGTGCCAGCAGTTACGCTTATACAGATACGCAGTATTTT.

Points on this clonotype: With a much larger clone just one base away, this may be a read error. The V and J genes are TRBV6-5 and TRBJ1-4; 7 nucleotides align to TRBD1. This CDR3 is built from 13 residues. The ends lost 5 bases at V and 14 bases at J; junction bases unmatched: 11. In germline, CDR1 is MNHEY, CDR2 SVGAGI. The CDR3 spells CASSLAGGTELFF. In DNA form, the CDR3 reads TGTGCCAGCAGTCTAGCAGGAGGGACAGAGCTGTTTTTT.

This clonotype was counted ten times or more. This chain connects TRBV14 to TRBJ2-7; no definite D call. V was trimmed by 2 bases and J by 0 bases, leaving 17 bases between them. This CDR3 region has 17 residues. Germline CDR1 reads SGHDN; CDR2 reads FVKESK. The CDR3 sequence is CASSQLFVGPLSYEQYF. The CDR3 DNA follows: TGTGCCAGCAGCCAACTCTTTGTGGGCCCTCTCTCCTACGAGCAGTACTTC.

This clonotype has a handful of counts. The rearrangement uses TRBV5-1 and TRBJ2-3, with 10 bases identical to TRBD1. J was trimmed by 0 bases and V by 5 bases; bases with no gene match: 9. CDR1 and CDR2 (germline): SGHRS, YFSETQ. There are 17 residues in the CDR3. The CDR3 region has the DNA TGCGCCAGCAGACGGGACAGGGGTAGTCTTAGCACAGATACGCAGTATTTT. Amino acid sequence: CASRRDRGSLSTDTQYF.

This clonotype was found a few times. The chain is built from TRBV7-9 and TRBJ1-4; unclear D gene. Germline V lookup: CDR1 SEHNR, CDR2 FQNEAQ (reference sequence). V gave up 2 bases and J gave up 4 bases, with 8 bases separating them. The CDR3 length is 14 residues. The CDR3 here is CASSLTLDNEKLFF. CDR3 nucleotides: TGTGCCAGCAGCTTAACGCTAGATAATGAAAAACTGTTTTTT.

This clonotype was counted many times. This chain connects TRBV27 to TRBJ2-7; possible D gene TRBD1, 5 bases. There are 13 residues in the CDR3. The germline CDR1 and CDR2 sequences are MNHEY and SMNVEV (reference sequence). The V gene lost 5 bases and the J gene lost 7 bases, with 15 bases spanning the gap. The CDR3 sequence: CASSPGFWEEQYF. As DNA, the CDR3 is TGTGCCAGCAGTCCAGGGTTCTGGGAAGAGCAGTACTTC.

For this clonotype: It may be a read error: a sequence one base away is much more abundant. This chain connects TRBV12-5 to TRBJ2-3, with 7 bases fitting TRBD1. The trim removed 5 bases at V and 0 bases at J, leaving 8 bases unmatched. Germline CDR1 LGHNT, CDR2 FRNRAP. The CDR3 covers 16 residues. CDR3 amino acids: CASGHRGTASTDTQYF. CDR3 DNA: TGTGCTAGTGGTCACAGAGGGACAGCTAGCACAGATACGCAGTATTTT.

This clonotype was picked up many times. The chain employs TRBV19 and TRBJ2-5, with D possibly matching TRBD2 (6 bases). Germline V CDR1 and CDR2: LNHDA, SQIVND (reference sequence). V lost 5 bases and J 1 base, leaving 8 bases between the germline ends. The CDR3 sequence is 13 residues long. The CDR3 DNA is TGTGCCAGTAGTTCGGGACTCCAAGAGACCCAGTACTTC. Its translation is CASSSGLQETQYF.

This clonotype was observed many times. The chain is built from TRBV24-1 and TRBJ2-3; TRBD2 aligns across 8 bases. Germline V lookup: CDR1 KGHDR, CDR2 SFDVKD. CDR3 length: 16 amino acids. V shed 4 bases, J shed 1 base, and the junction held 6 bases outside the gene matches. The CDR3 nucleotides read TGTGCCACCAGTGAGGCACCGGGACTAGGCACAGATACGCAGTATTTT. Its translation: CATSEAPGLGTDTQYF.

This clonotype was picked up many times. The chain is built from TRBV11-2 and TRBJ2-5; D call uncertain. The V end was cut by 1 base, the J end by 5 bases, with 5 bases between. There are 12 residues in the CDR3. CDR1 is SGHAT, CDR2 FQNNGV, per germline. This chain's CDR3 is CASSLGPETQYF. The CDR3 DNA sequence: TGTGCCAGCAGCTTAGGGCCTGAGACCCAGTACTTC.

The V call is TRBV6-1, the J call TRBJ2-6; no reliable D call. Germline V gene lookup returns CDR1 MNHNS and CDR2 SASEGT. This CDR3 contains 15 residues. Trimming removed 8 bases from V and 1 base from J, with 12 bases in between. The CDR3 is CASPPIQSGANVLTF. DNA for the CDR3: TGTGCCAGCCCTCCGATACAATCTGGGGCCAACGTCCTGACTTTC.

This clonotype was counted between two and nine times. The gene calls are TRBV9 and TRBJ1-1, with 10 bases identical to TRBD1. This CDR3 is 16 amino acids long. V lost 3 bases and J lost 7; bases outside the gene matches: 12. The germline V gene encodes CDR1 SGDLS and CDR2 YYNGEE. The CDR3 region is CASSADAGTGVDEAFF. The CDR3, as DNA: TGTGCCAGCAGCGCAGACGCCGGGACAGGGGTTGATGAAGCTTTCTTT.

As to this clonotype: No conserved phenylalanine or tryptophan is present at the end of the CDR3, so a read error is the likely explanation. The chain combines TRBV5-6 with TRBJ1-2; D remains ambiguous. With 0 bases removed from V and 4 bases from J, the gap between germline ends came to 10 bases. This CDR3 spans 14 amino acids. Germline lookup yields CDR1 SGHDT and CDR2 YYEEEE. DNA for the CDR3: TGTGCCAGCAGCTTGGGGCGCCCGGCCTATGGCTACACCTCC. Translated, it gives CASSLGRPAYGYTS.

This clonotype showed up many times. The CDR3 DNA reads TGTGCCACCAGCAGAGTACGGGCCCCGGCGGATACGCAGTATTTT. It translates to CATSRVRAPADTQYF. The rearrangement joins TRBV15 to TRBJ2-3; D remains ambiguous. The V gene lost 1 base and the J gene lost 6 bases, with 14 bases spanning the gap. Germline CDR1 reads LNHNV; CDR2 reads YYDKDF (reference sequence). The CDR3 runs 15 residues.

In this sample, this clonotype turned up many times. CDR3 loop: CASSPRSGGAKDTQYF. The DNA for the CDR3 is TGTGCCAGCAGCCCCCGTAGCGGGGGGGCCAAAGATACGCAGTATTTT. V and J are TRBV3-1 and TRBJ2-3; TRBD2 agrees at 11 bases. V lost 4 bases to trimming and J lost 5 bases; unmatched junction nucleotides: 8. The CDR3 spans 16 residues. CDR1 is LGHDT and CDR2 is YNNKEL in the germline V gene (reference sequence).

The chain recombines TRBV28 with TRBJ1-3; a weak D match, TRBD1 (5 bases). The CDR3 has 15 residues. V lost 3 bases and J lost 3, with 12 bases in between. Per germline, CDR1 MDHEN and CDR2 SYDVKM. The chain's CDR3 is CASSFRGFFGNTIYF. The CDR3 DNA sequence: TGTGCCAGCAGTTTTCGGGGGTTCTTTGGAAACACCATATATTTT. The variable domain in full, completed from reference TRBV28 and TRBJ1-3, reads DVKVTQSSRYLVKRTGEKVFLECVQDMDHENMFWYRQDPGLGLRLIYFSYDVKMKEKGDIPEGYSVSREKKERFSLILESASTNQTSMYLCASSFRGFFGNTIYFGEGSWLTVV.

This clonotype was seen ten or more times. The rearrangement uses TRBV4-3 and TRBJ1-3, with TRBD1 matching 7 bases. Germline loops: CDR1 LGHNA, CDR2 YSLEER. V gave up 1 base and J gave up 3 bases; unmatched junction bases: 3. This CDR3 has 15 amino acids. The CDR3 DNA is TGCGCCAGCAGCCAAGGACAGGGCCTTGGAAACACCATATATTTT. Protein: CASSQGQGLGNTIYF.

This clonotype was counted at least ten times. This chain links TRBV6-5 with TRBJ2-7; 7 nucleotides match TRBD1. Germline V gene sequence: CDR1 MNHEY, CDR2 SVGAGI. With V trimmed by 4 bases and J by 6 bases, 9 bases remained unmatched. The CDR3 extends over 14 amino acids. In DNA, the CDR3 is TGTGCCAGCAGTTTATCTCTAGGGGGCGGCGAGCAGTACTTC. Residues: CASSLSLGGGEQYF.

At least ten counts were recorded for this clonotype. V gene TRBV20-1 combines with J gene TRBJ2-5; the D is unclear. Between the trimmed V and J ends, which lost 4 bases and 5 bases, there was a span of 17 bases. The CDR3 spans 14 residues. CDR1 and CDR2 from the germline V gene are DFQATT and SNEGSKA (reference sequence). This CDR3 reads CSATGLSRGETQYF. DNA of the CDR3: TGCAGTGCTACCGGTCTCTCTCGTGGGGAGACCCAGTACTTC.

As regards this clonotype: This may stem from a read error, because a much larger clone lies one nucleotide away. V usage is TRBV6-5 and J usage is TRBJ2-6; D may be TRBD1 (6 bases). The CDR3 spans 17 residues. Germline V gives CDR1 MNHEY, CDR2 SVGAGI. The CDR3 spells CASSYGQLGSGANALTF. CDR3 sequence (DNA): TGTGCCAGCAGTTACGGACAGTTAGGCTCTGGGGCCAACGCCCTGACTTTC.